One sample yielded the 12 T cell receptor beta chains listed below, sequenced in a study of radiation and T cells in renal cell carcinoma. The method was immunoSEQ multiplex PCR; TCRdb's version includes in-frame clones alone and lacks a portion of them. The repertoire holds about 150,000 clones, with around 90% as singletons. Time point given: blood 2 weeks post-SBRT. As for treatment: 15 Gy SBRT to primary tumor, nephrectomy 4 weeks later. Sequencing used blood, obtained from a patient whose treatment included radiotherapy and nephrectomy. The origin of the receptors is a woman aged 50 to 65 with renal cell carcinoma.

The chain employs TRBV10-3 and TRBJ2-7; no clear D gene. Germline V gene lookup returns CDR1 ENHRY and CDR2 SYGVKD. The CDR3 totals 14 residues. Trimming took 6 bases from V and 1 from J, leaving 13 bases between them. The CDR3: CAISQKSDSYEQYF. CDR3 sequence (DNA): TGTGCCATCAGCCAGAAAAGCGATTCCTACGAGCAGTACTTC.

Only a few counts were recorded for this clone. The rearrangement joins TRBV4-2 to TRBJ1-1; 10 bases line up with TRBD1. V was clipped by 4 bases and J by 2 bases; unmatched bases: 7. Per the germline V gene, CDR1 is LGHNA and CDR2 is YNFKEQ. The CDR3 length is 16 residues. In nucleotides, the CDR3 is TGTGCCAGCAGCCCCGGACAGGGGGTGTTAAACACTGAAGCTTTCTTT. Its translation is CASSPGQGVLNTEAFF.

This clone turned up a few times. This chain connects TRBV10-1 to TRBJ2-2, with 9 bases identical to TRBD2. Per germline, CDR1 WNHNN and CDR2 SYGVQD (reference sequence). Trimming removed 6 bases from V and 5 bases from J; junction bases left unmatched: 10. This CDR3 contains 16 residues. The CDR3 here is CASSGRSSGGTGELFF. The CDR3 DNA follows: TGCGCCAGCAGCGGACGGAGTAGCGGGGGAACCGGGGAGCTGTTTTTT.

This sequence joins TRBV7-9 and TRBJ2-5; D is ambiguous. Germline V gene data show CDR1 as SEHNR and CDR2 as FQNEAQ (reference sequence). Trimming left V 3 bases short and J 5 bases short, with 4 bases between. This CDR3 has 11 amino acids. The CDR3 loop reads CASSFGETQYF. As DNA, the CDR3 is TGTGCCAGCAGCTTCGGGGAGACCCAGTACTTC.

In this sample, this clone turned up once. The genes are TRBV27 and TRBJ1-4; D unresolved. V dropped 2 bases and J dropped 5 bases, with 18 bases sitting between them. The CDR3 sequence is 17 residues long. Germline-derived CDR1 and CDR2 are MNHEY and SMNVEV (reference sequence). The CDR3 loop is CASSLRTPTGPNEKLFF. The CDR3 region has the DNA TGTGCCAGCAGTTTAAGGACTCCTACGGGCCCAAATGAAAAACTGTTTTTT. Supplemented by reference TRBV27 and TRBJ1-4, the full variable domain reads EAQVTQNPRYLITVTGKKLTVTCSQNMNHEYMSWYRQDPGLGLRQIYYSMNVEVTDKGDVPEGYKVSRKEKRNFPLILESPSPNQTSLYFCASSLRTPTGPNEKLFFGSGTQLSVL.

The chain has TRBV10-2 and TRBJ1-2, with no clear D. Germline CDR1 and CDR2: WSHSY and SAAADI. V shed 2 bases and J shed 8 bases, with 12 bases lying between them. This CDR3 is 13 amino acids long. The CDR3 bases are TGCGCCAGCAGTGAGAGGCAGTCTGGAGGCTACACCTTC. Its protein is CASSERQSGGYTF.

CDR3 coding DNA: TGCGCCAGCAGCCCGGAGGACAGGGGTAGTCAGCCCCAGCATTTT. This encodes CASSPEDRGSQPQHF. The chain employs TRBV4-3 and TRBJ1-5; TRBD1 aligns across 9 bases. The germline gives CDR1 LGHNA, CDR2 YSLEER. The trim removed 4 bases at V and 6 bases at J, leaving 7 bases unmatched. The CDR3 totals 15 residues.

This clone appeared once. The chain links TRBV30 to TRBJ1-1; weak D call: TRBD1 (5 bases). V was clipped by 4 bases and J by 4 bases, with 16 bases between them. Looked up from germline, CDR1 is GTSNPN and CDR2 is SVGIG (reference sequence). This CDR3 is built from 14 residues. The CDR3 coding sequence is TGTGCCTGGAAAACTGGGAGCGGGGGCACTGAAGCTTTCTTT. This translates into CAWKTGSGGTEAFF.

The chain uses TRBV28 and TRBJ1-4; 9 nucleotides line up with TRBD1. CDR1 and CDR2 (germline): MDHEN, SYDVKM. V gave up 4 bases and J gave up 5 bases; unmatched junction bases: 5. This CDR3 region has 15 residues. CDR3 DNA sequence: TGTGCCAGCAGTTCGACAGGGGGAGCGAATGAAAAACTGTTTTTT. Its translation is CASSSTGGANEKLFF.

This clone showed up just once. The chain couples TRBV5-1 to TRBJ1-1; tentatively, D is TRBD1 (5 bases). The CDR3 covers 15 residues. V was trimmed by 4 bases and J by 3 bases, leaving 16 bases between them. The germline V gene encodes CDR1 SGHRS and CDR2 YFSETQ. CDR3 sequence: CASSPDGAEDTEAFF. DNA of the CDR3: TGCGCCAGCAGCCCGGACGGGGCGGAGGACACTGAAGCTTTCTTT.

The chain joins TRBV19 to TRBJ1-1; 9 nucleotides line up with TRBD1. Trimming took 1 base from V and 1 from J; bases not matched to a gene: 10. The CDR3 extends over 18 amino acids. The germline V gene encodes CDR1 LNHDA and CDR2 SQIVND (reference sequence). Written as DNA, the CDR3 is TGTGCCAGTAGTATAGCCTTCGACAGGGGGTTAGGGAACACTGAAGCTTTCTTT. Translated: CASSIAFDRGLGNTEAFF.

This chain joins TRBV2 and TRBJ2-5; 7 bases are shared with TRBD2. The ends lost 4 bases at V and 4 bases at J; junction bases unmatched: 9. CDR3 size: 15 residues. CDR1 and CDR2 from the germline V gene are SNHLY and FYNNEI. The chain's CDR3 is CASSGVAQRGETQYF. DNA of the CDR3: TGTGCCAGCAGTGGGGTGGCGCAGCGGGGAGAGACCCAGTACTTC.